Given below is one T cell receptor (beta chain) in context. It has no known antigen specificity. No base-level quality is on record; no much larger clone is a single base apart. TCRbeta CDR3 regions were amplified from genomic DNA using the immunoSEQ Assay, a bias-controlled multiplex PCR. As for how the authors treated the data: The number of nucleated cells in each sample was estimated by amplification of reference gene primers within the assay. To quantify the absolute abundance of each unique TCRbeta CDR3 rearrangement, sequence reads were collapsed and filtered. Productive Simpson clonality was computed per sample as the square root of Simpson's diversity index over productive rearrangements. In its TCRdb copy, this immuneACCESS table keeps in-frame sequences only and misses some clones. Where compared with another copy, unresolved V genes explain less than half of these, and the others have no known cause. The DNA gave D and trimming, while V, J and clone size come from that table. The sample profile shows 95,000 to 150,000 clones; about 79% of them were found once. Approximately 4.2% of the sample is held by the ten biggest clonotypes.

Each collaborating institution followed its own protocols to collect whole blood in K2EDTA tubes. For TCRbeta analysis, collaborator samples were shipped as frozen whole blood, as isolated PBMCs, or as DNA extracted from either sample type. This specimen comes from a study of blood T cell repertoires in COVID-19 (dated by TCRdb to about 2020). As for the study more broadly: The collaborator samples originated in the United States, Italy and Spain and spanned the acute and convalescent phases of COVID-19. The material from the prospective study consisted of cDNA or gDNA derived from T cells, B-cell-depleted T cells, or PBMCs. Subjects who had been exposed to COVID-19, were actively infected with it, or had recovered from it provided the deeply sampled blood TCRbeta repertoires that made up the dataset. The repertoires were made available in a free public database intended to serve as a resource for research on the immune response to SARS-CoV-2. The samples were drawn from the first 160 participants of the ongoing ImmuneRACE study and from some 1,300 subjects provided by 6 global collaborators. The sample metadata nearly always contained a de-identified subject ID, COVID-19 status, age in years and sex. Where available, HLA class I and class II types were obtained from metadata supplied by the sample provider rather than from assay-based typing.

What the study reported, not specific to this receptor: The amount of clinical and demographic metadata varied by source and participant and was provided uncurated.

V loses 2 bases of germline sequence and J loses 10 bases, and the interval between the two ends is 15 bases. CDR3 length: 14 amino acids, cysteine to phenylalanine. Only CDR3 DNA is held: 42 bases, read in frame from base 1. CDR1 LGHDT and CDR2 YNNKEL were looked up in the germline V gene (reference sequence). Sequences were obtained from peripheral blood. This clonotype was obtained from a woman of 80 years or more with acute or convalescent COVID-19. This chain joins TRBV3-1 (or the pseudogene TRBV3-2) to TRBJ1-5; the D gene remains uncertain. The CDR3: CASSQREQEGPQHF. The nucleotides read TGTGCCAGCAGCCAAAGAGAACAAGAGGGTCCCCAGCATTTT.